This record covers a single T cell receptor (beta chain). Its specificity is unknown. The data originate from a study of OX40 agonist ivuxolimab in advanced cancers. General study points: Normalized T-cell clonal expansion was also low in some nonresponders.

Only in-frame clones appear in the TCRdb table, and some are missing; sequencing was by immunoSEQ multiplex PCR. The profile shows 60,000 to 75,000 clones, more than 70% of them singletons. This CDR3 has 16 residues. The V gene's germline CDR1 is ENHRY and CDR2 SYGVKD. Trimming removed 4 bases from V and 4 bases from J; junction bases left unmatched: 12. Source: CD4+ or CD8+ T cells sorted from blood, taken in a trial of the OX40 agonist ivuxolimab. This TCR came from an adult with an advanced solid tumor such as melanoma, head and neck, liver or kidney cancer. This sequence joins TRBV10-3 and TRBJ1-1; 7 nucleotides line up with TRBD1. The chain's CDR3 is CAISGHGTEGATEAFF. The CDR3 region has the DNA TGTGCCATCAGTGGACACGGAACGGAGGGGGCCACTGAAGCTTTCTTT.